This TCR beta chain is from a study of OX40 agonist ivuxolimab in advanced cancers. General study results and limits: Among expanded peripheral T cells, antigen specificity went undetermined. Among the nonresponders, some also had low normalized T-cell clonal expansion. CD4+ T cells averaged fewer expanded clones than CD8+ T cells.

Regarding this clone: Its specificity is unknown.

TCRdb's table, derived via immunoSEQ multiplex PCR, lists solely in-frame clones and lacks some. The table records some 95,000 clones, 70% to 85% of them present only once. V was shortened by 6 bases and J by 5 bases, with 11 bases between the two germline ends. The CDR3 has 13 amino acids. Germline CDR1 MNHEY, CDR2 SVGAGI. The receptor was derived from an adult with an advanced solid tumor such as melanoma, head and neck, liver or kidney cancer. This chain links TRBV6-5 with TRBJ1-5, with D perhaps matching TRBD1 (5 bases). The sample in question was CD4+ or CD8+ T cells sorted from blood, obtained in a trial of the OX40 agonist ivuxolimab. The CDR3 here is CASRTAAHQPQHF. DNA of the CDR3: TGTGCCAGCAGGACAGCAGCTCATCAGCCCCAGCATTTT.